By sample share, the clone carrying this T cell receptor (beta chain) is medium-sized. V was trimmed by 3 bases and J by 7 bases, leaving 13 bases between them. CDR1 and CDR2 (germline): DFQATT, SNEGSKA (reference sequence). This CDR3 has 13 amino acids. The data were obtained in a study of patients and donors after allogeneic stem cell transplantation. From the RT-PCR reads, TCRdb called clonotypes with MiXCR, one entry per CDR3 protein. The repertoire holds a few thousand distinct CDR3 sequences, with approximately 3.8% as singletons. The specimen sequenced was blood, either unsorted or a sorted T cell fraction (not recorded which). The TCR was taken from a human donor who was either an allogeneic HSCT recipient or a stem cell or donor lymphocyte infusion donor (not recorded which). It is not recorded whose cells these are; they may come from a transplant donor. This chain joins TRBV20-1 and TRBJ1-3; D remains ambiguous. The CDR3 DNA is TGCAGTGCTAGTGAAATCCCGCGGAACACCATATATTTT. It specifies CSASEIPRNTIYF.